This TCR beta chain is drawn from a study of technical replicates of blood from a handful of donors. The CDR3 has 14 residues. Per the germline V gene, CDR1 is MNHEY and CDR2 is SVGAGI. V lost 2 bases to trimming and J lost 6 bases, with 11 bases between them. Measured with immunoSEQ multiplex PCR; TCRdb has only the in-frame clones, and not every one. The table lists about 67,000 clones, about 97% of them singletons. This receptor was identified in a human donor in good health. The rearrangement joins TRBV6-5 to TRBJ2-1; D may be TRBD1 (5 bases). Sequenced: T cells isolated from PBMCs. CDR3 DNA: TGTGCCAGCAGTTACAGTACAGGCTCCAATGAGCAGTTCTTC. Encoded protein: CASSYSTGSNEQFF.